This passage covers 10 T cell receptor beta chains from one sample sequenced in a study of T cell clonality in common variable immunodeficiency. Their cognate antigens are unknown. Study-level findings and limits: Reportedly, TCR beta sequences from common variable immunodeficiency showed fewer deletions and N-nucleotide insertions.

Generated by immunoSEQ multiplex PCR, the TCRdb table keeps only in-frame clones and is missing some. Reported are some 14,000 clones, none seen only once; the ten largest carry more than 7.5%. Sequences were obtained from peripheral blood mononuclear cells. These receptors were collected from a human donor with common variable immunodeficiency.

A few counts support this clone. The read falls 3 residues short of the CDR3 end, and the missing part is taken from the germline J gene. The chain couples TRBV19 to TRBJ1-1; no clear D gene. The V end lost 7 bases, the J end lost 4 bases, and 16 bases lay between the germline ends. This CDR3 contains 14 residues. From germline, CDR1 is LNHDA and CDR2 SQIVND (reference sequence). The CDR3 DNA, read in part, is TGTGCCAGTATTTTAGGGTCACCGGTCACTGAA. This codes for CASILGSPVTE. The whole CDR3 sequence is CASILGSPVTEAFF.

A remark on this clone: The CDR3 extends 3 residues past the end of the read, so its final part is completed from the germline J gene. The V call is TRBV2, the J call TRBJ2-7, with D hard to call. V lost 10 bases, J lost 5 bases, and 21 bases lay in between. The CDR3 loop spans 14 amino acids. CDR1 is SNHLY, CDR2 FYNNEI, per germline. CDR3 bases read: TGTGCCACCCACATGACATCTTATTTGGACGAG. It yields the protein CATHMTSYLDE. The full CDR3 reads CATHMTSYLDEQYF.

About this clone itself: The CDR3 goes on 3 residues after the read ends, and that part is filled in from the germline J gene. The V call is TRBV11-3, the J call TRBJ2-3; D ambiguous. V was pared by 2 bases and J by 1 base, with 10 bases between. The CDR3 length is 15 residues. Germline V gene data show CDR1 as SGHNT and CDR2 as YENEEA. The CDR3 is CASSLSKQRTDTQYF. The CDR3 DNA, read in part, is TGTGCCAGCAGCTTATCGAAACAGCGCACAGATACG.

This clone was picked up a small number of times. The CDR3 loop is CASSPYRDRGYGYTF. The covered CDR3 bases are TGTGCCAGCAGCCCATACAGGGACAGGGGTTATGGC. This rearrangement joins TRBV7-9 to TRBJ1-2; TRBD1 matches at 10 bases. The read stops 3 residues short of the end of the CDR3; the missing end is completed from the germline J gene. Germline V CDR1 and CDR2: SEHNR, FQNEAQ (reference sequence). CDR3 length: 15 residues. V lost 5 bases, J lost 5 bases, and 8 bases stayed unmatched.

This clone occurred a few times. The observed sequence ends 3 residues before the CDR3 terminus, with the missing tail filled in from the germline J gene. Distinct nucleotide sequences in the sample also encode this CDR3. This chain joins TRBV6-1 and TRBJ2-7; perhaps TRBD1 as D (6 bases). CDR1 and CDR2 from the germline V gene are MNHNS and SASEGT. V lost 3 bases and J lost 6, with 9 bases in between. The CDR3 is 12 residues long. The sequenced part of the CDR3 DNA is TGTGCCAGCAGTGAGGGCAGGGGCGAG. Amino acids: CASSEGRGE. The full CDR3 sequence reads CASSEGRGEQYF.

This clone was detected a few times. The sequenced fragment ends 3 residues before the CDR3 boundary, so the rest is inferred from the germline J gene. V is TRBV18 and J is TRBJ2-7; D remains unclear. V dropped 3 bases and J dropped 1 base, with 10 bases sitting between them. This CDR3 is 14 amino acids long. Germline-derived CDR1 and CDR2 are KGHSH and LQKENI. The CDR3 loop reads CASSPSQNSYEQYF. CDR3 DNA (partial): TGTGCCAGCTCACCCTCGCAGAATTCCTACGAG.

This clone showed up many times. The read stops 3 residues short of the end of the CDR3; the missing end is completed from the germline J gene. The chain carries TRBV2 and TRBJ1-1; D remains unclear. V lost 3 bases to trimming and J lost 4 bases, with 15 bases between them. This CDR3 spans 15 amino acids. CDR1 is SNHLY, CDR2 FYNNEI, per germline. CDR3 loop: CASSDSHSRSTEAFF. CDR3 DNA (partial): TGTGCCAGCAGTGATTCACACAGCAGGAGCACTGAA.

This clone is medium-sized by share. The read ends 3 residues before the CDR3 terminus; that terminus is restored from the germline J gene. Other DNA sequences in this sample translate to the same CDR3. The V gene is TRBV29-1, the J gene TRBJ1-2; possible D gene TRBD1, 5 bases. The CDR3 sequence is 12 residues long. The V gene's germline CDR1 is SQVTM and CDR2 ANQGSEA. V gave up 3 bases and J gave up 3 bases, with 8 bases separating them. The covered CDR3 bases are TGCAGCGTTGACAGGGTAGACTATGGC. This sequence encodes CSVDRVDYG. The whole CDR3 sequence is CSVDRVDYGYTF.

On this clone itself: The CDR3 is cut off 3 residues early in the read; its end comes from the germline J gene. The chain is built from TRBV6-2 or TRBV6-3 and TRBJ2-7, with 7 bases lining up with TRBD2. The CDR3 consists of 13 residues. Germline trimming cut 4 bases from V and 0 bases from J; bases unmatched to any gene: 0. CDR1 and CDR2 from the germline V gene are MNHEY and SVGEGT. The CDR3: CASSSGGSYEQYF. The covered CDR3 bases are TGTGCCAGCAGTTCGGGGGGCTCCTACGAG.

This clone was counted only a few times. Sequencing ends 3 residues short of the CDR3 end; the germline J gene provides the rest. V and J are TRBV19 and TRBJ2-5; a possible D gene is TRBD2 (6 bases). Germline-derived CDR1 and CDR2 are LNHDA and SQIVND (reference sequence). Trimming left V 6 bases short and J 5 bases short, with 22 bases between. The CDR3 is made up of 16 amino acids. This chain's CDR3 is CASRNGLGLSRETQYF. The CDR3 DNA, read in part, is TGTGCCAGTAGGAACGGTCTTGGACTATCGAGGGAGACC.